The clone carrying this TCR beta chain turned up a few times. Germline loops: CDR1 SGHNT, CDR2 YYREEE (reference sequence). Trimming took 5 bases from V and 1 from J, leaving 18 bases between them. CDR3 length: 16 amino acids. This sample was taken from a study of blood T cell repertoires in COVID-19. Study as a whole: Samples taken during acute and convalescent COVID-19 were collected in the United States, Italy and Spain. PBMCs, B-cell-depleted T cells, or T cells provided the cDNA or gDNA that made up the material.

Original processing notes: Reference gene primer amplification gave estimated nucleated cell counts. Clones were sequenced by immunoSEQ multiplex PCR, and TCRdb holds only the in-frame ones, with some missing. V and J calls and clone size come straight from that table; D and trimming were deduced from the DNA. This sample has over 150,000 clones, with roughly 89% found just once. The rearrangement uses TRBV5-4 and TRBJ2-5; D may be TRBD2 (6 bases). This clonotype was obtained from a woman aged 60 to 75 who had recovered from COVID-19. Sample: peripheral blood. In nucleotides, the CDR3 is TGTGCCAGCAGGGGTACGCTAGCGCAGACCCAAGAGACCCAGTACTTC. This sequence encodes CASRGTLAQTQETQYF. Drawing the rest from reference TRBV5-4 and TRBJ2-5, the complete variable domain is ETGVTQSPTHLIKTRGQQVTLRCSSQSGHNTVSWYQQALGQGPQFIFQYYREEENGRGNFPPRFSGLQFPNYSSELNVNALELDDSALYLCASRGTLAQTQETQYFGPGTRLLVL.